Following are 20 T cell receptor beta chains from one sample sequenced in a study of shared clonotypes between healthy human individuals. Measured with immunoSEQ multiplex PCR; TCRdb has only the in-frame clones, and not every one. The sample includes 1,500,000 or so clones, roughly 96% of them seen just once. Source material: naive CD4+ T cells sorted from blood. As to subset: CD45RA+ positively selected. These receptors all stem from a man between 25 and 39 years old in good health.

The V and J genes are TRBV6-1 and TRBJ2-2; D is unclear. The CDR3 runs to 15 residues. V dropped 6 bases and J dropped 7 bases, with 18 bases sitting between them. CDR1 MNHNS and CDR2 SASEGT come from the germline V gene. The CDR3 coding sequence is TGTGCCAGCAGCGTGGATCGGAACGCTGGCGGGGAGCTGTTTTTT. It translates to CASSVDRNAGGELFF.

This clone appeared a single time. The rearrangement joins TRBV23-1 to TRBJ1-4; TRBD1 is a possible D gene (6 bases). TRBV23-1 is placed among ORFs of uncertain function. The CDR3 spans 13 residues. Trimming shortened V by 11 bases and J by 7 bases, and 17 bases separated the two germline ends. CDR3 amino acids: CAAGGSVGEKLFF. CDR3 nucleotides: TGCGCCGCTGGGGGCAGTGTGGGTGAAAAACTGTTTTTT.

V is TRBV18 and J is TRBJ1-5; D gene unclear. Trimming took off 6 bases at V and 6 bases at J, with 9 bases between the two ends. Germline-derived CDR1 and CDR2 are KGHSH and LQKENI. CDR3 length: 12 amino acids. CDR3 sequence: CASSYWGQPQHF. CDR3 DNA sequence: TGTGCCAGCTCCTACTGGGGTCAGCCCCAGCATTTT.

V gene TRBV2 combines with J gene TRBJ1-2; D not certain. The CDR3 is made up of 12 amino acids. V was cut by 6 bases and J by 5 bases, with 10 bases left in between. CDR1 SNHLY and CDR2 FYNNEI come from the germline V gene. The CDR3 region has the DNA TGTGCCAGCAGAGGGCAGCCTTATGGCTACACCTTC. Translated: CASRGQPYGYTF.

J is TRBJ2-6 and V is TRBV13; tentatively, D is TRBD2 (6 bases). Trimming took off 9 bases at V and 2 bases at J, with 23 bases between the two ends. This CDR3 region has 18 residues. CDR1 is PRHDT and CDR2 is FYEKMQ in the germline V gene (reference sequence). The DNA of the CDR3 is TGTGCCAGTTCACCAGGGACGGAGGGTCTAGCTGGGGCCAACGTCCTGACTTTC. This encodes CASSPGTEGLAGANVLTF.

Note on this clone: Other DNA variants within this sample encode the same CDR3. V is TRBV18 and J is TRBJ2-3; TRBD1 matches 11 bases. The CDR3 contains 16 residues. Unmatched junction bases numbered 2, after V lost 1 base and J lost 2 bases. Germline values: CDR1 KGHSH, CDR2 LQKENI. CDR3 sequence (DNA): TGTGCCAGCTCACCACTAGGACAGGGGGCCACAGATACGCAGTATTTT. Its protein product is CASSPLGQGATDTQYF.

The genes are TRBV2 and TRBJ2-1; TRBD2 aligns across 7 bases. Germline CDR1 and CDR2: SNHLY and FYNNEI. J gave up 9 bases and V 5 bases, and 7 bases lay outside the gene matches. CDR3 size: 13 residues. The CDR3 spells CASSSGLVSEQFF. DNA for the CDR3: TGTGCCAGCAGTTCCGGACTAGTGAGTGAGCAGTTCTTC.

The chain has TRBV4-3 and TRBJ1-2; D is perhaps TRBD1 (5 bases). Trimming took off 1 base at V and 0 bases at J, with 12 bases between the two ends. The CDR3 is made up of 16 amino acids. Germline CDR1 is LGHNA and CDR2 is YSLEER. This CDR3 reads CASSQGPVGANYGYTF. The CDR3 nucleotides are TGCGCCAGCAGCCAAGGGCCCGTGGGGGCTAACTATGGCTACACCTTC.

The rearrangement links TRBV7-2 to TRBJ2-3, with 12 bases that match TRBD2. Per the germline V gene, CDR1 is SGHTA and CDR2 is FQGNSA. With V trimmed by 4 bases and J by 8 bases, 7 bases remained unmatched. The CDR3 spans 15 residues. CDR3: CASSSLAGGPATQYF. CDR3 in DNA: TGTGCCAGCAGCTCCCTAGCGGGAGGGCCCGCTACGCAGTATTTT.

This clone has a single count. This chain connects TRBV6-1 to TRBJ2-7, with 7 nucleotides matching TRBD2. The CDR3 covers 15 residues. V lost 0 bases and J lost 0; bases outside the gene matches: 2. Germline CDR1 is MNHNS and CDR2 is SASEGT. Here the CDR3 reads CASSEALAPSYEQYF. CDR3 in DNA: TGTGCCAGCAGTGAAGCACTAGCGCCCTCCTACGAGCAGTACTTC.

This clone was seen only a few times. CDR3 sequence (DNA): TGTGCCAGCGCTACCGTGAGCGAGCAGTACTTC. This sequence encodes CASATVSEQYF. The V call is TRBV6-1, the J call TRBJ2-7; no firm D call. Germline V lookup: CDR1 MNHNS, CDR2 SASEGT. The CDR3 length is 11 residues. Trimming left V 8 bases short and J 6 bases short, with 11 bases between.

The J gene is TRBJ1-2, the V gene TRBV5-1, with no clear D. V was clipped by 4 bases and J by 0 bases, with 10 bases between them. CDR3 size: 14 residues. Looked up from germline, CDR1 is SGHRS and CDR2 is YFSETQ. The CDR3 loop reads CASSKDPSNYGYTF. The CDR3 DNA is TGCGCCAGCAGCAAAGATCCTTCTAACTATGGCTACACCTTC.

This rearrangement joins TRBV2 to TRBJ1-1; 7 bases agree with TRBD1. Germline V gene sequence: CDR1 SNHLY, CDR2 FYNNEI. The junction had 12 bases not matched to a gene; V was cut back by 7 bases and J by 7 bases. The CDR3 length is 14 residues. The CDR3 sequence is CASTRRGQRHEAFF. DNA for the CDR3: TGTGCCAGCACTCGGCGGGGACAGAGACATGAAGCTTTCTTT.

This clone was picked up one time. V gene TRBV27 combines with J gene TRBJ2-1; D remains unclear. The CDR3 extends over 16 amino acids. Germline CDR1 MNHEY, CDR2 SMNVEV (reference sequence). Trimming pared 4 bases from V and 0 bases from J, leaving 13 bases between. In nucleotides, the CDR3 is TGTGCCAGCAGTTCGAGAGCCCGATCCTCCTACAATGAGCAGTTCTTC. This gives the protein CASSSRARSSYNEQFF.

The V and J genes are TRBV27 and TRBJ2-4; 12 bases align to TRBD2. Germline V CDR1 and CDR2: MNHEY, SMNVEV (reference sequence). The junction had 15 bases not matched to a gene; V was cut back by 6 bases and J by 3 bases. The CDR3 totals 19 residues. The CDR3 loop reads CASRFATSGRGGGKNIQYF. CDR3 nucleotide sequence: TGTGCCAGCAGATTTGCGACTAGCGGGAGAGGAGGAGGCAAAAACATTCAGTACTTC.

V usage is TRBV6-5 and J usage is TRBJ1-4; unclear D gene. Germline lookup yields CDR1 MNHEY and CDR2 SVGAGI. V was pared by 2 bases and J by 12 bases, with 16 bases between. The CDR3 spans 14 residues. The CDR3 is CASSYKRVHGELFF. As DNA, the CDR3 is TGTGCCAGCAGTTACAAGAGGGTACATGGGGAACTGTTTTTT.

This chain connects TRBV6-1 to TRBJ1-5, with 7 bases that match TRBD1. Germline CDR1 is MNHNS and CDR2 is SASEGT. This CDR3 comprises 15 residues. V was pared by 6 bases and J by 1 base, with 6 bases of the junction left unmatched. CDR3 residues: CASRGQGVSNQPQHF. In DNA, the CDR3 is TGTGCCAGCAGGGGGCAGGGGGTCAGCAATCAGCCCCAGCATTTT.

V is TRBV5-1 and J is TRBJ2-1; tentatively, D is TRBD1 (5 bases). Trimming pared 4 bases from V and 0 bases from J, leaving 11 bases between. The CDR3 spans 15 residues. CDR1 SGHRS and CDR2 YFSETQ come from the germline V gene. CDR3 coding DNA: TGCGCCAGCAGCCAACAGGACATCTCCTACAATGAGCAGTTCTTC. Encoded protein: CASSQQDISYNEQFF.

This clone appeared a single time. The J gene is TRBJ2-5, the V gene TRBV7-2; D is perhaps TRBD1 (5 bases). In germline, CDR1 is SGHTA, CDR2 FQGNSA. Trimming shortened V by 0 bases and J by 5 bases, and 10 bases separated the two germline ends. The CDR3 loop spans 14 amino acids. The CDR3 protein is CASSLASRVETQYF. The CDR3 DNA follows: TGTGCCAGCAGCTTAGCATCCAGGGTGGAGACCCAGTACTTC.

The genes are TRBV5-1 and TRBJ2-5; possibly TRBD1 for D (6 bases). The germline V gene has CDR1 SGHRS and CDR2 YFSETQ. CDR3 size: 15 residues. V was clipped by 4 bases and J by 9 bases, with 22 bases between them. This chain's CDR3 is CASSKVTGTQGPQYF. In nucleotides, the CDR3 is TGCGCCAGCAGCAAAGTTACAGGGACCCAAGGGCCCCAGTACTTC. The variable domain in full, completed from reference TRBV5-1 and TRBJ2-5, reads KAGVTQTPRYLIKTRGQQVTLSCSPISGHRSVSWYQQTPGQGLQFLFEYFSETQRNKGNFPGRFSGRQFSNSRSEMNVSTLELGDSALYLCASSKVTGTQGPQYFGPGTRLLVL.